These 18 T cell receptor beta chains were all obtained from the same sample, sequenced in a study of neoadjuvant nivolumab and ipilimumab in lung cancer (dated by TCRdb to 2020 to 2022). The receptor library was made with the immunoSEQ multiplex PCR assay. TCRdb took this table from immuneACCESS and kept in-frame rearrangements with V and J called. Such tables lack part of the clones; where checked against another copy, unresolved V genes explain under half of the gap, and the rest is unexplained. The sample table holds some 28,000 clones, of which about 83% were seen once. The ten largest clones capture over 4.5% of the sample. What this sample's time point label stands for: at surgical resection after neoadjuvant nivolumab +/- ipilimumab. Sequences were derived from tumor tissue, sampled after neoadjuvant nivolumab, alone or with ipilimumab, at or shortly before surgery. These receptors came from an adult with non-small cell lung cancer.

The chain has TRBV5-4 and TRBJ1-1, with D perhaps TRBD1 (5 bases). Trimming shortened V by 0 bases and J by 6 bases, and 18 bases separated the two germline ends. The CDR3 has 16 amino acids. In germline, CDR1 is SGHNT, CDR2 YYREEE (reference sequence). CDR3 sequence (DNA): TGTGCCAGCAGCTTGGTTTACGGATCTCTGGGGGCTGAAGCTTTCTTT. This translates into CASSLVYGSLGAEAFF.

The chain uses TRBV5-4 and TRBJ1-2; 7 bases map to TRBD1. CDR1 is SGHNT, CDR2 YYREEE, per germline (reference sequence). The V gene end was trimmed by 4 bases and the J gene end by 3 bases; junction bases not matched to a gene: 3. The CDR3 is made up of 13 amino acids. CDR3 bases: TGTGCCAGCAGCAGGGGGCAGGACTATGGCTACACCTTC. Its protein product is CASSRGQDYGYTF.

The CDR3, as DNA: TGTGCCAGCAGCCGAAACCAGGGACAAACAAACACCGGGGAGCTGTTTTTT. Its translation is CASSRNQGQTNTGELFF. The J gene is TRBJ2-2, the V gene TRBV4-2; a possible D gene is TRBD1 (6 bases). V was trimmed by 4 bases and J by 2 bases, leaving 17 bases between them. CDR1 is LGHNA and CDR2 is YNFKEQ in the germline V gene. This CDR3 has 17 amino acids.

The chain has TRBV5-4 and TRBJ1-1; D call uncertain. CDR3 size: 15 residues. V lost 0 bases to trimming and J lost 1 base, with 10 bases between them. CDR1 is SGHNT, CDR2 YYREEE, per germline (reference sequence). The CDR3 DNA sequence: TGTGCCAGCAGCTTGGTATTTGGCCAGAACACTGAAGCTTTCTTT. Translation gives CASSLVFGQNTEAFF.

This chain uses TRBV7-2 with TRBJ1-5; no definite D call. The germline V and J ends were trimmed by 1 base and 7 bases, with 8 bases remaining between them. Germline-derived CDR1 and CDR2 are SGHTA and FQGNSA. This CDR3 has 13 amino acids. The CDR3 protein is CASSLGTGQPQHF. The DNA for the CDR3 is TGTGCCAGCAGCTTAGGCACGGGGCAGCCCCAGCATTTT.

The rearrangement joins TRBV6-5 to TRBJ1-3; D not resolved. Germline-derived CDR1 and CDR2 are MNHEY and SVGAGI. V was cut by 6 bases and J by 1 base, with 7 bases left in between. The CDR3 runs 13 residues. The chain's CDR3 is CASSTGSGNTIYF. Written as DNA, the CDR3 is TGTGCCAGCAGCACGGGGTCTGGAAACACCATATATTTT.

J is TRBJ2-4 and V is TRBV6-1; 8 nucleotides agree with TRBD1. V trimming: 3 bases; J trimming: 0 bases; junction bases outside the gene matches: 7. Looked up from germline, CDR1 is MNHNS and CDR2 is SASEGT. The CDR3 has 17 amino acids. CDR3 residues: CASSDLTGGKAKNIQYF. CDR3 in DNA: TGTGCCAGCAGTGATCTTACAGGGGGAAAAGCCAAAAACATTCAGTACTTC.

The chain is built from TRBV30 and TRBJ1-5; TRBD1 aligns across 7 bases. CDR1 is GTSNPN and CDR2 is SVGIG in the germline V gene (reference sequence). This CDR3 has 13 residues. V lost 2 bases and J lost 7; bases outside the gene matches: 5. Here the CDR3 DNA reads TGTGCCTGGAGTTCAGGGGGAAGACAGCCCCAGCATTTT. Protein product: CAWSSGGRQPQHF.

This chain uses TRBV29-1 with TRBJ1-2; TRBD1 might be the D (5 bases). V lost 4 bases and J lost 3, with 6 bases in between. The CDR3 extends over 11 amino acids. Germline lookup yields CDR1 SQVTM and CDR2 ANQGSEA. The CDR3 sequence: CSVGDHYGYTF. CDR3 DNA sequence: TGCAGCGTTGGGGACCACTATGGCTACACCTTC.

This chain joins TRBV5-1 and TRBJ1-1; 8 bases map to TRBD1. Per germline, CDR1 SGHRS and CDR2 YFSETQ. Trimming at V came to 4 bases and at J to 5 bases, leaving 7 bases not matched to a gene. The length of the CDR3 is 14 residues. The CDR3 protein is CASSQKTGATEAFF. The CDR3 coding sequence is TGCGCCAGCAGCCAGAAGACAGGGGCTACTGAAGCTTTCTTT.

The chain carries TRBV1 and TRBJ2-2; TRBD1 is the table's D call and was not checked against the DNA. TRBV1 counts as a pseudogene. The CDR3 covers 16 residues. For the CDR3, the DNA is TGCACCAGCAGCCAACCGGGACAGGGAGGACCCGGGGAGCTGTTTTTT. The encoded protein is CTSSQPGQGGPGELFF.

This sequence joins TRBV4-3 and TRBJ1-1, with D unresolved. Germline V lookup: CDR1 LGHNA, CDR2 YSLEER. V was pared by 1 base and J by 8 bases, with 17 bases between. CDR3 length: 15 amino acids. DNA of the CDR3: TGCGCCAGCAGCCAAGGGCATGGGCAGGCAGCCGAAGCTTTCTTT. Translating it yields CASSQGHGQAAEAFF.

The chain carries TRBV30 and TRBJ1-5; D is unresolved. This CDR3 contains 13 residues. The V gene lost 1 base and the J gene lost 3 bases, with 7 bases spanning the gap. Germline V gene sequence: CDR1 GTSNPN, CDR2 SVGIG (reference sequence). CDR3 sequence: CAWSEAHNQPQHF. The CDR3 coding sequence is TGTGCCTGGAGTGAGGCACACAATCAGCCCCAGCATTTT.

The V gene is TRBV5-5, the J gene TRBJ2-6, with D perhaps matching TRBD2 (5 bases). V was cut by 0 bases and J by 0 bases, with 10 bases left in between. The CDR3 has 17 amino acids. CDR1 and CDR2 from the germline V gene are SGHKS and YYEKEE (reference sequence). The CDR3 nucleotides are TGTGCCAGCAGCTTGGAAGATCGGGGCTCTGGGGCCAACGTCCTGACTTTC. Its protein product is CASSLEDRGSGANVLTF.

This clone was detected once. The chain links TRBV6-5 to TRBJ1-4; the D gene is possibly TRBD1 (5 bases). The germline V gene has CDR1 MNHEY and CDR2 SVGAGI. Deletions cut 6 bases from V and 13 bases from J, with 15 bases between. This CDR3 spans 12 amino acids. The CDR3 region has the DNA TGTGCCAGCAGCCCGCCGGGGGGACTACTGTTTTTT. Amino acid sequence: CASSPPGGLLFF.

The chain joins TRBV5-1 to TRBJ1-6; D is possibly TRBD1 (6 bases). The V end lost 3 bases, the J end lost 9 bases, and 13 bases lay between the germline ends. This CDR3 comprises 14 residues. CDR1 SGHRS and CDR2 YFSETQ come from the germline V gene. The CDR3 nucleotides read TGCGCCAGCAGCTCCCAGGGGTTGCGTTCACCCCTCCACTTT. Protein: CASSSQGLRSPLHF.

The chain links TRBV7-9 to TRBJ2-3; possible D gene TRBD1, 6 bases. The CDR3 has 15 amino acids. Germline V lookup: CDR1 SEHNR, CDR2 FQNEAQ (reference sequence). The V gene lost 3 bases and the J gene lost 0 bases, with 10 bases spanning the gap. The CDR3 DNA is TGTGCCAGCAGCTTCGACAGGACTAGCACAGATACGCAGTATTTT. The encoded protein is CASSFDRTSTDTQYF.

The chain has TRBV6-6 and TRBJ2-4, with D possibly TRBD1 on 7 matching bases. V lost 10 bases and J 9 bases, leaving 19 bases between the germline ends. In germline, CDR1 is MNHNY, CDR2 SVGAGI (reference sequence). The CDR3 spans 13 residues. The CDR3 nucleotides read TGTGCCACCAGCGGAGGAGGGGGCAGCATTCAGTACTTC. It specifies CATSGGGGSIQYF.